This T cell receptor (beta chain) stems from a study of CD8 T cells in ankylosing spondylitis. Study-wide findings and caveats: A TCR beta motif of about eight highly homologous variants appeared characteristic of ankylosing spondylitis blood. Disease-linked clones were reportedly significantly enriched in matched ankylosing spondylitis synovial fluid.

This clonotype was picked up many times. Its antigen is unknown. TCRdb ran MiXCR on the 5' RACE reads and lists one entry per CDR3 protein. The sample holds under 400,000 distinct CDR3 sequences, around a tenth seen once. CDR3 length equals 15 residues. With 3 bases removed from V and 3 bases from J, the gap between germline ends came to 12 bases. Germline CDR1 and CDR2: LNHNV and YYDKDF (reference sequence). This TCR came from a female donor with ankylosing spondylitis or in good health (not recorded which). The chain uses TRBV15 and TRBJ1-3, with a tentative D call TRBD1 (6 bases). What was sequenced was blood, either unsorted or a sorted T cell fraction (not recorded which). The CDR3 sequence is CATSRAGTNGNTIYF. CDR3 sequence (DNA): TGTGCCACCAGCAGGGCCGGGACAAATGGAAACACCATATATTTT.